Reported below is one TCR beta chain. These data originate in a study of shared T cell receptors in the human thymus. The CDR3 has 18 residues. V shed 5 bases, J shed 7 bases, and the junction held 14 bases outside the gene matches. Germline CDR1 is MNHEY and CDR2 is SMNVEV (reference sequence). Assay: immunoSEQ multiplex PCR; the TCRdb copy retains only in-frame clones and omits some. The sample records hundreds of thousands of clones, approximately 90% being singletons. The sample was also reused in another study, on human thymus T cells. This second study notes: Having surgery to correct congenital heart defects, healthy Finnish infants acted as the donors. Thymus tissue was removed during corrective cardiac surgery. Thymic and blood repertoires seemed to favor certain V and J genes. Related reports documented highly overlapping thymic repertoires among unrelated individuals.

This chain uses TRBV27 with TRBJ2-1; 13 bases line up with TRBD2. The sample consisted of thymocytes. This clonotype originated in a boy in the first two years of life with a congenital heart defect. For the CDR3, the DNA is TGTGCCAGCAGTCCGCGACTAGCGGGAGGTCCCCACTGGAATGAGCAGTTCTTC. Encoded protein: CASSPRLAGGPHWNEQFF.